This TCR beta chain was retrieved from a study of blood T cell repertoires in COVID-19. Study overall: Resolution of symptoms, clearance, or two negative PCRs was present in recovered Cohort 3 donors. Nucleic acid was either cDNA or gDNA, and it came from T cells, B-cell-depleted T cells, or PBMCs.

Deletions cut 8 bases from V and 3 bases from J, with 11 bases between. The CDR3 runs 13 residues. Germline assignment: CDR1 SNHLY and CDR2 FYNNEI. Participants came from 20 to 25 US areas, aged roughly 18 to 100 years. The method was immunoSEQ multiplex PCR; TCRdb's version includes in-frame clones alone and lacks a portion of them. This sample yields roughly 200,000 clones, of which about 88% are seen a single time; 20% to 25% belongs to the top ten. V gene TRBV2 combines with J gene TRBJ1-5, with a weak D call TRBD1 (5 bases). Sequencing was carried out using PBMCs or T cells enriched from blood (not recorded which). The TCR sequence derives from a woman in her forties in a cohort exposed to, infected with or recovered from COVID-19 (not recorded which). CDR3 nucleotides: TGTGCCAGCGCGGCGGGGCTCAATCAGCCCCAGCATTTT. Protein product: CASAAGLNQPQHF.